Sequencing of this T cell receptor beta chain was carried out in a study of shared clonotypes between healthy human individuals. Comments on this clone: Additional DNA sequences in this sample encode the identical CDR3.

V dropped 1 base and J dropped 7 bases, with 11 bases sitting between them. Germline-derived CDR1 and CDR2 are SQVTM and ANQGSEA. This CDR3 comprises 13 residues. In the authors' methods: Filtering differed because ImmunoSEQ produced junction-only sequences that carried no quality scores. Produced via immunoSEQ multiplex PCR; TCRdb's table is partial and in-frame only. D and trimming come from the DNA, and the V and J calls and clone size come from that table. The sample lists about 1.5 million clones, roughly 96% occurring once. The TCR originated in a man younger than 45 in good health. The genes are TRBV29-1 and TRBJ1-3; a possible D gene is TRBD1 (5 bases). The sample was naive CD4+ T cells sorted from blood. Subset defined: CD45RA+ positively selected. CDR3 in DNA: TGCAGCGTTGAAGTACAATCAGGGAACACCATATATTTT. Translating gives CSVEVQSGNTIYF.